This paragraph reports one T cell receptor (beta chain). The antigen is undetermined. Some clones are missing from TCRdb's copy, which holds only in-frame ones; the method was immunoSEQ multiplex PCR. The table includes approximately 74,000 clones, about three quarters detected once. The data were obtained in a study of memory CD4+ T cells and cytomegalovirus serostatus. Study as a whole: This sample comes from healthy Belgian adults, 8 to 10 CMV seropositive, some 22 seronegative.

Single viable CD3+CD4+CD8-CD45RO+ cells were sorted as the memory CD4+ T cells. Serostatus was set by detecting CMV pp150, pp28, p38, p52 IgG. Positive selection with CD4 microbeads enriched total CD4+ T cells. The CDR3 is 14 residues long. CDR1 and CDR2 (germline): SEHNR, FQNEAQ (reference sequence). Trimming cost V 8 bases and J 0 bases, with 12 bases left between them. Whole-study findings and limits: The CMV-associated TCR signature appears largely within the CD4+ memory repertoire.

V gene TRBV7-9 combines with J gene TRBJ2-3; D may be TRBD2 (6 bases). The sequenced material came from memory CD4+ T cells from blood. The receptor's source is an adult in good health and CMV-seropositive. The CDR3 region has the DNA TGTGCCAGCTCGCGGGATGCTAGCACAGATACGCAGTATTTT. Its protein is CASSRDASTDTQYF.